This TCR beta chain was identified during a study of CD4 T cells in relation to SARS-CoV-2 and coronaviruses. Unexposed donor CD4+ T cells date from about 2011-2019, before the COVID-19 pandemic. The method was immunoSEQ multiplex PCR; TCRdb's version includes in-frame clones alone and lacks a portion of them. This table holds under 70,000 clones, roughly 89% found once. CDR1 is SGHRS and CDR2 is YFSETQ in the germline V gene. This CDR3 contains 19 residues. V was pared by 1 base and J by 5 bases, with 12 bases of the junction left unmatched. The TCR originated in a human donor in good health. Sequenced sample: memory CD4+ T cells from PBMCs. The chain employs TRBV5-1 and TRBJ2-3, with 14 bases matching TRBD2. This CDR3 reads CASSLHVRGTSGSQDTQYF. The CDR3 region has the DNA TGCGCCAGCAGCTTGCATGTAAGAGGGACTAGCGGGAGTCAAGATACGCAGTATTTT.